The 19 T cell receptor beta chains given below trace back to one sample, sequenced in a study of T cell changes during pregnancy in multiple sclerosis. The table came from immunoSEQ multiplex PCR; TCRdb's copy has only in-frame clones and leaves some out. The data hold about 46,000 clones, with approximately 90% observed a single time. Sample: CD8+ T cells from peripheral blood mononuclear cells, taken in the second trimester of pregnancy. The receptor source for this set is a female donor with multiple sclerosis, enrolled in a pregnancy study.

The CDR3 protein is CAWSLGPWVGMNTEAFF. The DNA of the CDR3 is TGTGCCTGGAGCCTAGGCCCCTGGGTGGGTATGAACACTGAAGCTTTCTTT. The rearrangement links TRBV30 to TRBJ1-1, with D unresolved. This CDR3 has 17 amino acids. V lost 3 bases, J lost 0 bases, and 20 bases lay in between. Looked up from germline, CDR1 is GTSNPN and CDR2 is SVGIG (reference sequence).

The chain carries TRBV6-6 and TRBJ2-1; D not resolved. V was pared by 2 bases and J by 6 bases, with 5 bases between. The CDR3 extends over 12 amino acids. Looked up from germline, CDR1 is MNHNY and CDR2 is SVGAGI (reference sequence). This chain's CDR3 is CASSYPGNEQFF. In nucleotides, the CDR3 is TGTGCCAGCAGTTACCCCGGCAATGAGCAGTTCTTC.

The chain has TRBV27 and TRBJ2-6, with D possibly TRBD2 on 6 matching bases. Trimming removed 3 bases at V and 2 bases at J, with 11 bases between. Germline V gives CDR1 MNHEY, CDR2 SMNVEV (reference sequence). The CDR3 runs 16 residues. The CDR3 loop is CASSFGGLAGANVLTF. The CDR3, as DNA: TGTGCCAGCAGTTTCGGGGGATTAGCTGGGGCCAACGTCCTGACTTTC.

On this clone itself: The same CDR3 is also encoded by other DNA sequences in this sample. This chain links TRBV9 with TRBJ2-5; 11 bases are shared with TRBD2. The CDR3 runs 16 residues. Looked up from germline, CDR1 is SGDLS and CDR2 is YYNGEE. V lost 2 bases, J lost 1 base, and 4 bases stayed unmatched. CDR3 sequence: CASSVVAGGPQETQYF. In DNA form, the CDR3 reads TGTGCCAGCAGCGTGGTAGCGGGGGGGCCCCAAGAGACCCAGTACTTC.

This chain uses TRBV29-1 with TRBJ1-2; 7 positions match TRBD1. The CDR3 loop spans 16 amino acids. CDR1 SQVTM and CDR2 ANQGSEA come from the germline V gene. J gave up 0 bases and V 5 bases, and 12 bases lay outside the gene matches. This CDR3 reads CSVRGMVGQPNYGYTF. CDR3 sequence (DNA): TGCAGCGTTCGTGGCATGGTGGGACAGCCTAACTATGGCTACACCTTC.

The sample holds one count of this clone. The rearrangement joins TRBV11-2 to TRBJ1-1, with D possibly being TRBD1 (5 bases). Germline loops: CDR1 SGHAT, CDR2 FQNNGV. The CDR3 has 14 amino acids. With 0 bases removed from V and 5 bases from J, the gap between germline ends came to 10 bases. The CDR3 DNA sequence: TGTGCCAGCAGCTTAGATTATCGGGGGACTGAAGCTTTCTTT. Translating gives CASSLDYRGTEAFF.

The rearrangement links TRBV5-1 to TRBJ1-1, with 8 bases aligning to TRBD1. Trimming at V came to 4 bases and at J to 0 bases, leaving 5 bases not matched to a gene. The CDR3 has 15 amino acids. Germline assignment: CDR1 SGHRS and CDR2 YFSETQ. The CDR3 reads CASSLLTGVNTEAFF. CDR3 in DNA: TGCGCCAGCAGCCTGTTGACAGGGGTGAACACTGAAGCTTTCTTT. The variable domain in full, completed from reference TRBV5-1 and TRBJ1-1, reads KAGVTQTPRYLIKTRGQQVTLSCSPISGHRSVSWYQQTPGQGLQFLFEYFSETQRNKGNFPGRFSGRQFSNSRSEMNVSTLELGDSALYLCASSLLTGVNTEAFFGQGTRLTVV.

This chain links TRBV6-5 with TRBJ1-4, with D possibly matching TRBD1 (6 bases). The V end lost 10 bases, the J end lost 1 base, and 13 bases lay between the germline ends. The V gene's germline CDR1 is MNHEY and CDR2 SVGAGI. The CDR3 contains 14 residues. CDR3 in amino acids: CATQGGGTNEKLFF. The CDR3 DNA reads TGTGCCACCCAAGGGGGGGGAACTAATGAAAAACTGTTTTTT.

The rearrangement uses TRBV7-9 and TRBJ2-2; 9 bases align to TRBD1. Trimming removed 1 base from V and 6 bases from J; junction bases left unmatched: 3. Germline CDR1 is SEHNR and CDR2 is FQNEAQ (reference sequence). CDR3 length equals 15 residues. CDR3 nucleotide sequence: TGTGCCAGCAGCTTAGTGGGACAGGGCCCCGGGGAGCTGTTTTTT. Its translation: CASSLVGQGPGELFF.

This chain links TRBV7-9 with TRBJ2-5, with D possibly being TRBD2 (7 bases). This CDR3 comprises 15 residues. Trimming shortened V by 3 bases and J by 1 base, and 12 bases separated the two germline ends. Per the germline V gene, CDR1 is SEHNR and CDR2 is FQNEAQ (reference sequence). The CDR3 loop reads CASSLGGPPQETQYF. In DNA, the CDR3 is TGTGCCAGCAGCTTGGGGGGGCCCCCCCAAGAGACCCAGTACTTC.

The rearrangement joins TRBV7-6 to TRBJ1-1; no definite D call. The V gene's germline CDR1 is SGHVS and CDR2 FNYEAQ. This CDR3 contains 14 residues. The V and J ends lost 3 bases and 0 bases respectively, with 8 bases between them. The CDR3 loop reads CASSLRDLNTEAFF. In DNA, the CDR3 is TGTGCCAGCAGCTTGAGGGATTTGAACACTGAAGCTTTCTTT.

The chain recombines TRBV7-9 with TRBJ2-3; TRBD1 is a possible D gene (5 bases). CDR1 and CDR2 from the germline V gene are SEHNR and FQNEAQ (reference sequence). V was pared by 5 bases and J by 2 bases, with 11 bases between. This CDR3 comprises 14 residues. DNA for the CDR3: TGTGCCAGCAGCCAAGAGACAGACACAGATACGCAGTATTTT. The encoded protein is CASSQETDTDTQYF.

The gene calls are TRBV9 and TRBJ2-5, with 11 bases fitting TRBD2. Trimming at V came to 3 bases and at J to 10 bases, leaving 8 bases not matched to a gene. CDR3 length: 14 residues. In germline, CDR1 is SGDLS, CDR2 YYNGEE. CDR3 sequence reads: CASSGSGGAGDQYF. CDR3 sequence (DNA): TGTGCCAGCAGCGGTAGCGGGGGGGCCGGGGACCAGTACTTC.

The chain joins TRBV2 to TRBJ2-1, with D hard to call. Germline V gene data show CDR1 as SNHLY and CDR2 as FYNNEI. The CDR3 sequence is 15 residues long. Trimming shortened V by 1 base and J by 0 bases, and 7 bases separated the two germline ends. In DNA form, the CDR3 reads TGTGCCAGCAGTGAAGAGCACAGCTCCTACAATGAGCAGTTCTTC. Its translation: CASSEEHSSYNEQFF. The whole variable domain, filled in from reference TRBV2 and TRBJ2-1, reads EPEVTQTPSHQVTQMGQEVILRCVPISNHLYFYWYRQILGQKVEFLVSFYNNEISEKSEIFDDQFSVERPDGSNFTLKIRSTKLEDSAMYFCASSEEHSSYNEQFFGPGTRLTVL.

This clone was seen only once. This chain connects TRBV7-9 to TRBJ2-7; possibly TRBD1 for D (5 bases). Trimming removed 3 bases from V and 6 bases from J, with 6 bases in between. The CDR3 consists of 11 residues. Germline V gene data show CDR1 as SEHNR and CDR2 as FQNEAQ (reference sequence). In DNA form, the CDR3 reads TGTGCCAGCAGCTTTGGGGCCGAGCAGTACTTC. Translation gives CASSFGAEQYF.

This chain connects TRBV9 to TRBJ2-1; 10 positions agree with TRBD2. The CDR3 extends over 19 amino acids. The trim removed 3 bases at V and 0 bases at J, leaving 12 bases unmatched. Germline-derived CDR1 and CDR2 are SGDLS and YYNGEE. The chain's CDR3 is CASSGAGGAGGISYNEQFF. The DNA for the CDR3 is TGTGCCAGCAGCGGGGCCGGGGGAGCGGGGGGGATCTCCTACAATGAGCAGTTCTTC.

The count of this clone is one. The rearrangement links TRBV23-1 to TRBJ1-2, with unresolved D. TRBV23-1 is an open reading frame, and its role is uncertain. Trimming cost V 2 bases and J 4 bases, with 5 bases left between them. CDR3 length: 12 residues. The CDR3 region is CASSQGPYGYTF. Here the CDR3 DNA reads TGCGCCAGCAGTCAAGGCCCCTATGGCTACACCTTC.

In this sample, this clone turned up once. This chain links TRBV11-1 with TRBJ1-2; 9 bases align to TRBD1. Germline CDR1 and CDR2: SGHAT and FQDESV (reference sequence). Trimming took 5 bases from V and 2 from J; bases not matched to a gene: 15. The CDR3 totals 18 residues. This CDR3 reads CASSEAPATGTGNYGYTF. The CDR3 coding sequence is TGTGCCAGCAGCGAGGCCCCGGCAACCGGGACAGGGAACTATGGCTACACCTTC.

This sequence joins TRBV7-6 and TRBJ2-5; 11 bases align to TRBD2. CDR1 and CDR2 (germline): SGHVS, FNYEAQ. Trimming at V came to 0 bases and at J to 5 bases, leaving 8 bases not matched to a gene. The CDR3 sequence is 17 residues long. CDR3 nucleotide sequence: TGTGCCAGCAGCTTAGCCAATAGCGGGGGGGCCCGGGAGACCCAGTACTTC. Residues: CASSLANSGGARETQYF.